Listed below are T cell receptor beta chains from one sample, sequenced in a study of blood T cell repertoires in COVID-19. TCRdb's table, derived via immunoSEQ multiplex PCR, lists solely in-frame clones and lacks some. The repertoire holds under 250,000 clones, with about 90% as singletons. Sequencing input: peripheral blood. The source of these receptors is a young man with COVID-19, enrolled during active disease. The CDR3 runs from the conserved cysteine through the conserved F or W. The order of the fields is D gene, J gene, V gene, clone size, CDR3 DNA, CDR3 protein. A D gene is named only where the DNA matches it firmly. Clone sizes are given selectively: once, few, many, or a class where the clone is expanded.

D gene: NA; J gene: TRBJ1-1; V gene: TRBV4-1; clone size: once; CDR3 DNA: TGCGCCAGCAGCCATTCTAAACAGGCGAACACTGAAGCTTTCTTT; CDR3 protein: CASSHSKQANTEAFF
D gene: TRBD2; J gene: TRBJ2-3; V gene: TRBV3-1/TRBV3-2; clone size: NA; CDR3 DNA: TGTGCCAGCAGCCAACCCGAGCGGGGGGGCACAGATACGCAGTATTTT; CDR3 protein: CASSQPERGGTDTQYF
D gene: TRBD1; J gene: TRBJ1-5; V gene: TRBV10-3; clone size: many; CDR3 DNA: TGTGCCACCAACATACAGGGGAGCAATCAGCCCCAGCATTTT; CDR3 protein: CATNIQGSNQPQHF
D gene: NA; J gene: TRBJ2-2; V gene: TRBV5-4; clone size: NA; CDR3 DNA: TGTGCCAGCAGCTTTTGGGGGGGCACCACCGGGGAGCTGTTTTTT; CDR3 protein: CASSFWGGTTGELFF
D gene: TRBD1; J gene: TRBJ1-1; V gene: TRBV11-3; clone size: NA; CDR3 DNA: TGTGCCAGCAGCCGAGTTGTGGCGGACAGGAGGGACACTGAAGCTTTCTTT; CDR3 protein: CASSRVVADRRDTEAFF
D gene: NA; J gene: TRBJ1-6; V gene: TRBV19; clone size: NA; CDR3 DNA: TGTGCCACCACGCCGGGTTTCGGGTCACCCCTCCACTTT; CDR3 protein: CATTPGFGSPLHF
D gene: TRBD1; J gene: TRBJ1-6; V gene: TRBV30; clone size: NA; CDR3 DNA: TGTGCCTGGACCGACAGGGATACTCTTAATTCACCCCTCCACTTT; CDR3 protein: CAWTDRDTLNSPLHF
D gene: TRBD1; J gene: TRBJ2-5; V gene: TRBV27; clone size: NA; CDR3 DNA: TGTGCCAGCAGTGGACAGGGGGCTTACGGGGAGACCCAGTACTTC; CDR3 protein: CASSGQGAYGETQYF
D gene: TRBD1; J gene: TRBJ1-4; V gene: TRBV6-5; clone size: NA; CDR3 DNA: TGTGCCAGCAGAGCCTCCGGGACAGGGGAAAAACTGTTTTTT; CDR3 protein: CASRASGTGEKLFF
D gene: NA; J gene: TRBJ2-7; V gene: TRBV6-5; clone size: NA; CDR3 DNA: TGTGCCAGCAGCCAGGGGCGGAGGTCCTACGAGCAGTACTTC; CDR3 protein: CASSQGRRSYEQYF
D gene: TRBD2; J gene: TRBJ2-7; V gene: TRBV19; clone size: NA; CDR3 DNA: TGTGCCAGTAGTATGGATCGGGGGGCCTACGAGCAGTACTTC; CDR3 protein: CASSMDRGAYEQYF
D gene: NA; J gene: TRBJ1-2; V gene: TRBV9; clone size: NA; CDR3 DNA: TGTGCCAGCAGCGTAGAACAAGCGAATGGCTACACCTTC; CDR3 protein: CASSVEQANGYTF
D gene: NA; J gene: TRBJ2-2; V gene: TRBV19; clone size: NA; CDR3 DNA: TGTGCCAGTAATCACGGACGGGGTAAAGGCGGGGAGCTGTTTTTT; CDR3 protein: CASNHGRGKGGELFF
D gene: NA; J gene: TRBJ2-1; V gene: TRBV6-4; clone size: NA; CDR3 DNA: TGTGCCAGCAGTGAAATCTGGACAGAGACCTACAATGAGCAGTTCTTC; CDR3 protein: CASSEIWTETYNEQFF
D gene: NA; J gene: TRBJ2-2; V gene: TRBV5-1; clone size: NA; CDR3 DNA: TGCGCCAGCAGCTTGTATTCCGGACAGAACACCGGGGAGCTGTTTTTT; CDR3 protein: CASSLYSGQNTGELFF
D gene: TRBD1; J gene: TRBJ1-2; V gene: TRBV5-1; clone size: NA; CDR3 DNA: TGCGCCAGCAGCTTACAGGGGGCCCTCGGTGGCTACACCTTC; CDR3 protein: CASSLQGALGGYTF
D gene: NA; J gene: TRBJ2-5; V gene: TRBV5-1; clone size: NA; CDR3 DNA: TGCGCCAGCAGCTTCACGGGGGAAGGAGAGACCCAGTACTTC; CDR3 protein: CASSFTGEGETQYF
D gene: NA; J gene: TRBJ2-7; V gene: TRBV4-1; clone size: few; CDR3 DNA: TGCGCCAGCAGCCAAGACAAACCGGGGTTAGGAAGCCACGAGCAGTACTTC; CDR3 protein: CASSQDKPGLGSHEQYF
D gene: TRBD2; J gene: TRBJ2-2; V gene: TRBV4-1; clone size: NA; CDR3 DNA: TGCGCCAGCAGCCAAGTTCTGGCGGGGGTGGTCACCGGGGAGCTGTTTTTT; CDR3 protein: CASSQVLAGVVTGELFF
D gene: TRBD1; J gene: TRBJ2-6; V gene: TRBV6-1; clone size: NA; CDR3 DNA: TGTGCCAGCAGTGAGCAGACAGGGTTCGGGGCCAACGTCCTGACTTTC; CDR3 protein: CASSEQTGFGANVLTF
D gene: TRBD2; J gene: TRBJ2-3; V gene: TRBV6-5; clone size: NA; CDR3 DNA: TGTGCCAGCAGGCCGGGGGGGCCCCGCACAGATACGCAGTATTTT; CDR3 protein: CASRPGGPRTDTQYF
D gene: TRBD1; J gene: TRBJ1-2; V gene: TRBV6-5; clone size: NA; CDR3 DNA: TGTGCCAGCAAGACAGGGGATAACTATGGCTACACCTTC; CDR3 protein: CASKTGDNYGYTF
D gene: TRBD1; J gene: TRBJ1-1; V gene: TRBV6-1; clone size: NA; CDR3 DNA: TGTGCCAGCAGTGATAACAGGGGGATCACTGAAGCTTTCTTT; CDR3 protein: CASSDNRGITEAFF
D gene: TRBD1; J gene: TRBJ2-2; V gene: TRBV2; clone size: NA; CDR3 DNA: TGTGCCAGCAGTGAACCAGGGGGCGGTCCCGGGGAGCTGTTTTTT; CDR3 protein: CASSEPGGGPGELFF
D gene: TRBD2; J gene: TRBJ2-2; V gene: TRBV24-1; clone size: NA; CDR3 DNA: TGTGCCACCAGTGATCGGACTAGCGGGGGGGTGAACACCGGGGAGCTGTTTTTT; CDR3 protein: CATSDRTSGGVNTGELFF
D gene: NA; J gene: TRBJ1-2; V gene: TRBV4-1; clone size: NA; CDR3 DNA: TGCGCCAGCAGCCAGATGGGGGGGATGGGCTACACCTTC; CDR3 protein: CASSQMGGMGYTF
D gene: NA; J gene: TRBJ2-2; V gene: TRBV5-1; clone size: NA; CDR3 DNA: TGCGCCAGCAGCCCCGCTAATATGAACACCGGGGAGCTGTTTTTT; CDR3 protein: CASSPANMNTGELFF
D gene: NA; J gene: TRBJ1-2; V gene: TRBV19; clone size: NA; CDR3 DNA: TGTGCCAGTAGTATCCAGGGGACTAACTATGGCTACACCTTC; CDR3 protein: CASSIQGTNYGYTF
D gene: TRBD1; J gene: TRBJ1-2; V gene: TRBV5-4; clone size: NA; CDR3 DNA: TGTGCCAGCAGCTGGGGGACAGGGGAGGACTATGGCTACACCTTC; CDR3 protein: CASSWGTGEDYGYTF
D gene: NA; J gene: TRBJ2-3; V gene: TRBV2; clone size: NA; CDR3 DNA: TGTGCCAGCTCACAGCTTCGCACAGATACGCAGTATTTT; CDR3 protein: CASSQLRTDTQYF
D gene: NA; J gene: TRBJ1-6; V gene: TRBV3-1/TRBV3-2; clone size: NA; CDR3 DNA: TGTGCCAGCAGCCCGGGGGAGACGTATAATTCACCCCTCCACTTT; CDR3 protein: CASSPGETYNSPLHF
D gene: NA; J gene: TRBJ1-5; V gene: TRBV4-1; clone size: NA; CDR3 DNA: TGCGCCAGCAGCCAAGGGCAGGGGTTCAATCAGCCCCAGCATTTT; CDR3 protein: CASSQGQGFNQPQHF
D gene: NA; J gene: TRBJ1-6; V gene: TRBV5-1; clone size: NA; CDR3 DNA: TGCGCCAGCAGCTTGAGTACAGGACGGAATTCACCCCTCCACTTT; CDR3 protein: CASSLSTGRNSPLHF
D gene: NA; J gene: TRBJ1-4; V gene: TRBV6-6; clone size: NA; CDR3 DNA: TGTGCCAGCAGTTACCTCCAGGCACCTAATGAAAAACTGTTTTTT; CDR3 protein: CASSYLQAPNEKLFF
D gene: TRBD1; J gene: TRBJ1-2; V gene: TRBV6-5; clone size: NA; CDR3 DNA: TGTGCCAGCAGACAACCGACAGGGGGAGGGTATGGCTACACCTTC; CDR3 protein: CASRQPTGGGYGYTF
D gene: TRBD1; J gene: TRBJ1-4; V gene: TRBV19; clone size: NA; CDR3 DNA: TGTGCCAGTAGTATCATGACAGGGGGCTCGACTAATGAAAAACTGTTTTTT; CDR3 protein: CASSIMTGGSTNEKLFF
D gene: NA; J gene: TRBJ1-1; V gene: TRBV3-1/TRBV3-2; clone size: NA; CDR3 DNA: TGTGCCAGCAGCCAAGAGCAGGGGAGGGGGATCACTGAAGCTTTCTTT; CDR3 protein: CASSQEQGRGITEAFF
D gene: NA; J gene: TRBJ2-2; V gene: TRBV5-3; clone size: NA; CDR3 DNA: TGTGCCAGAAGCTTCGGGGGACCTAACACCGGGGAGCTGTTTTTT; CDR3 protein: CARSFGGPNTGELFF
D gene: TRBD2; J gene: TRBJ2-2; V gene: TRBV27; clone size: NA; CDR3 DNA: TGTGCCAGCAGTTTATCCCGCCTAGCGGGGAACACCGGGGAGCTGTTTTTT; CDR3 protein: CASSLSRLAGNTGELFF
D gene: NA; J gene: TRBJ2-1; V gene: TRBV5-1; clone size: NA; CDR3 DNA: TGCGCCAGCAGCTTTCAGGTGGGGGGGCGGTTTCAGGTCAATGAGCAGTTCTTC; CDR3 protein: CASSFQVGGRFQVNEQFF
D gene: NA; J gene: TRBJ1-5; V gene: TRBV7-9; clone size: NA; CDR3 DNA: TGTGCCAGCAGCTTAGGTGGCCAGGGAGGTCAGCCCCAGCATTTT; CDR3 protein: CASSLGGQGGQPQHF